Each of the 17 T cell receptor beta chains below was sequenced from the same sample in a study of cytomegalovirus exposure and HLA in healthy donors. In the PCR, 60 Vbeta and 13 Jbeta primers were used. Profiling relied on immunoSEQ multiplex PCR, and the TCRdb table lists in-frame clones only, not all of them. Among under 200,000 clones listed, about 80% were seen once. Source material: PBMCs. The receptors shown here come from a woman in her 50s in good health and CMV-seropositive.

J is TRBJ2-3 and V is TRBV10-3; tentatively, D is TRBD1 (6 bases). CDR1 and CDR2 from the germline V gene are ENHRY and SYGVKD. Trimming removed 6 bases at V and 1 base at J, with 14 bases between. The CDR3 is made up of 15 amino acids. The CDR3 DNA sequence: TGTGCCATCAGCTCTCAGGGGACCGGCACAGATACGCAGTATTTT. As protein: CAISSQGTGTDTQYF.

The gene calls are TRBV12-5 and TRBJ1-5; no clear D. Germline V gene lookup returns CDR1 LGHNT and CDR2 FRNRAP. V gave up 1 base and J gave up 7 bases, with 8 bases separating them. The CDR3 spans 13 residues. CDR3 amino acids: CASGLEVQQPQHF. CDR3 in DNA: TGTGCTAGTGGTTTGGAGGTACAGCAGCCCCAGCATTTT. The entire variable domain, with the rest obtained from reference TRBV12-5 and TRBJ1-5, is as follows: DARVTQTPRHKVTEMGQEVTMRCQPILGHNTVFWYRQTMMQGLELLAYFRNRAPLDDSGMPKDRFSAEMPDATLATLKIQPSEPRDSAVYFCASGLEVQQPQHFGDGTRLSIL.

The V and J genes are TRBV19 and TRBJ2-5; D perhaps matches TRBD1 (5 bases). Germline loops: CDR1 LNHDA, CDR2 SQIVND (reference sequence). Trimming stripped 4 bases from V and 2 bases from J, with 11 bases between. The CDR3 consists of 14 residues. The CDR3 sequence is CASSTVTAQETQYF. The CDR3 region has the DNA TGTGCCAGTAGTACCGTGACAGCACAAGAGACCCAGTACTTC.

J is TRBJ1-3 and V is TRBV11-3; D perhaps matches TRBD1 (5 bases). Germline assignment: CDR1 SGHNT and CDR2 YENEEA. The CDR3 extends over 15 amino acids. The V end was cut by 1 base, the J end by 0 bases, with 7 bases between. CDR3 sequence reads: CASSLGQNSGNTIYF. DNA of the CDR3: TGTGCCAGCAGCTTAGGACAGAACTCTGGAAACACCATATATTTT.

This chain joins TRBV9 and TRBJ1-6, with D maybe TRBD1 (5 bases). Germline CDR1 and CDR2: SGDLS and YYNGEE. The CDR3 runs to 15 residues. The V end was cut by 4 bases, the J end by 7 bases, with 15 bases between. CDR3 sequence: CASSPRGGLNSPLHF. CDR3 DNA: TGTGCCAGCAGCCCCCGGGGGGGGTTGAATTCACCCCTCCACTTT.

This rearrangement joins TRBV9 to TRBJ2-1; TRBD2 matches at 8 bases. The junction had 3 bases not matched to a gene; V was cut back by 0 bases and J by 4 bases. This CDR3 contains 15 residues. CDR1 is SGDLS, CDR2 YYNGEE, per germline. CDR3 loop: CASSVVSGGYNEQFF. In nucleotides, the CDR3 is TGTGCCAGCAGCGTAGTCAGCGGGGGTTACAATGAGCAGTTCTTC.

The chain recombines TRBV27 with TRBJ2-3, with TRBD2 as a possible D gene (5 bases). There are 14 residues in the CDR3. V was shortened by 5 bases and J by 9 bases, with 18 bases between the two germline ends. Germline CDR1 and CDR2: MNHEY and SMNVEV (reference sequence). The chain's CDR3 is CASSPLSDGGTQYF. The CDR3, as DNA: TGTGCCAGCAGTCCCCTCTCGGACGGAGGCACGCAGTATTTT.

A single count supports this clone. V usage is TRBV7-3 and J usage is TRBJ2-5; TRBD2 might be the D (6 bases). The CDR3 sequence is 15 residues long. V shed 7 bases and J shed 4 bases, with 19 bases lying between them. Germline V CDR1 and CDR2: SGHTA, FQGTGA. DNA of the CDR3: TGTGCCAGCAACCCCGGGGGTAGCGGAGGAGAGACCCAGTACTTC. Translated: CASNPGGSGGETQYF.

The V call is TRBV28, the J call TRBJ2-7, with TRBD1 as a possible D gene (5 bases). Trimming stripped 5 bases from V and 2 bases from J, with 16 bases between. This CDR3 is 15 amino acids long. The germline CDR1 and CDR2 sequences are MDHEN and SYDVKM. The CDR3 DNA reads TGTGCCAGCAGTAAGACAGCCCCACCGACCTACGAGCAGTACTTC. Protein: CASSKTAPPTYEQYF. The whole variable domain, filled in from reference TRBV28 and TRBJ2-7, reads DVKVTQSSRYLVKRTGEKVFLECVQDMDHENMFWYRQDPGLGLRLIYFSYDVKMKEKGDIPEGYSVSREKKERFSLILESASTNQTSMYLCASSKTAPPTYEQYFGPGTRLTVT.

The gene calls are TRBV4-2 and TRBJ1-4, with a possible D match to TRBD1 (5 bases). Germline V gives CDR1 LGHNA, CDR2 YNFKEQ. The ends were cut back, 0 bases at V and 2 bases at J, with 16 bases in the middle. This CDR3 has 18 amino acids. CDR3 in amino acids: CASSQDGGTYLTNEKLFF. The CDR3 DNA reads as TGTGCCAGCAGCCAAGACGGGGGAACCTACCTTACTAATGAAAAACTGTTTTTT.

V gene TRBV11-2 combines with J gene TRBJ2-3, with 10 bases aligning to TRBD2. CDR1 is SGHAT and CDR2 is FQNNGV in the germline V gene. The CDR3 totals 19 residues. The trim removed 5 bases at V and 5 bases at J, leaving 19 bases unmatched. The CDR3 bases are TGTGCCAGCAGCCCCGAAGGATATCTAGCGGGGGAGGGTGGAGATACGCAGTATTTT. Translating it yields CASSPEGYLAGEGGDTQYF.

A few counts support this clone. This rearrangement joins TRBV6-1 to TRBJ1-2; perhaps TRBD1 as D (5 bases). The CDR3 is 13 residues long. Trimming stripped 2 bases from V and 4 bases from J, with 8 bases between. CDR1 and CDR2 (germline): MNHNS, SASEGT. The CDR3 bases are TGTGCCAGCAGTGAAAAACAGGCCTATGGCTACACCTTC. This translates into CASSEKQAYGYTF.

V gene TRBV5-5 combines with J gene TRBJ1-1, with TRBD1 matching 10 bases. Germline V gene data show CDR1 as SGHKS and CDR2 as YYEKEE (reference sequence). The CDR3 runs 15 residues. Trimming removed 0 bases from V and 4 bases from J; junction bases left unmatched: 3. The CDR3 nucleotides are TGTGCCAGCAGCTTGGGACAGGGGGCCCGCACTGAAGCTTTCTTT. Residues: CASSLGQGARTEAFF.

J is TRBJ2-3 and V is TRBV9; tentatively, D is TRBD1 (5 bases). Looked up from germline, CDR1 is SGDLS and CDR2 is YYNGEE. The CDR3 has 14 residues. V dropped 5 bases and J dropped 6 bases, with 16 bases sitting between them. CDR3 amino acids: CASSPTSGSDTQYF. CDR3 sequence (DNA): TGTGCCAGCAGTCCTACTTCAGGGTCGGATACGCAGTATTTT.

The chain links TRBV2 to TRBJ2-7; tentatively, D is TRBD2 (7 bases). V was shortened by 9 bases and J by 0 bases, with 18 bases between the two germline ends. The CDR3 is made up of 15 amino acids. Germline V lookup: CDR1 SNHLY, CDR2 FYNNEI. In DNA form, the CDR3 reads TGTGCCAGTGGCGGGGGAGGGGGTAGCTCCTACGAGCAGTACTTC. Its protein product is CASGGGGGSSYEQYF.

This clone was seen more than once but under ten times. The rearrangement links TRBV4-1 to TRBJ1-1; D is undetermined. V lost 1 base to trimming and J lost 2 bases, with 14 bases between them. This CDR3 region has 16 residues. CDR1 MGHRA and CDR2 YSYEKL come from the germline V gene. The CDR3 DNA reads as TGCGCCAGCAGCCAAGGTGGCCGGGGAGGAAACACTGAAGCTTTCTTT. It yields the protein CASSQGGRGGNTEAFF.

The table lists this clone with a count of one. CDR3 amino acids: CASSPRFGEQYF. As DNA, the CDR3 is TGTGCCAGCAGTCCACGGTTCGGCGAGCAGTACTTC. The chain couples TRBV6-1 to TRBJ2-7; D ambiguous. Germline V gene data show CDR1 as MNHNS and CDR2 as SASEGT. CDR3 size: 12 residues. The V end lost 5 bases, the J end lost 6 bases, and 11 bases lay between the germline ends.